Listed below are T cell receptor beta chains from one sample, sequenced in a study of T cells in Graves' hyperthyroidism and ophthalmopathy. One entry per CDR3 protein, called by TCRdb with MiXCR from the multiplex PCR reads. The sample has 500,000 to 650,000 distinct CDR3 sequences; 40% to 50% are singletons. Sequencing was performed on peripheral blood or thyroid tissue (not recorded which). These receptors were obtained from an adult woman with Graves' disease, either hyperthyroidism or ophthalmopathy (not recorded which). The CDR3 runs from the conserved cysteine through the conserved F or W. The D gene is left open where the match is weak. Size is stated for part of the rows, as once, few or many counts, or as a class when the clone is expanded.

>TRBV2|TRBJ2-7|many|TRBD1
TGTGCCAGCAGCCAGAACCAGGGGGCGCCGTACGAGCAGTACTTC
CASSQNQGAPYEQYF
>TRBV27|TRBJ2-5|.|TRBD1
TGTGCCAGCAGTCCAAACCGGGACAGGGCCCGGGAGACCCAGTACTTC
CASSPNRDRARETQYF
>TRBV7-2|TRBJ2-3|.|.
TGTGCCAGCAGCTTCCCGGAGCAGCTCACAGATACGCAGTATTTT
CASSFPEQLTDTQYF
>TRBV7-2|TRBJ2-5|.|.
TGTGCCAGCCTGCAGGGGGGAGTAGAGACCCAGTACTTC
CASLQGGVETQYF
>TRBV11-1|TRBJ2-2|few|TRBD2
TGTGCCAGCAGTCCAGGTTTAAGCGGGGGCACGGAGCTGTTTTTT
CASSPGLSGGTELFF
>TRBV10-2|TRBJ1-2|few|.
TGCGCCAGCAGTGAGTCGACGGACAGCTATGGCTACACCTTC
CASSESTDSYGYTF
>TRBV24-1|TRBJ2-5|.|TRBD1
TGTGCCACCAGTGATTCAGGGGGCGCGGGAGAGACCCAGTACTTC
CATSDSGGAGETQYF
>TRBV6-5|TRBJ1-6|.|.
TGTGCCAGCAGTTTAGGGGGTATATATAATTCACCCCTCCACTTT
CASSLGGIYNSPLHF
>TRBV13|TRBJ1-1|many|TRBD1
TGTGCCAGCAGCGAGTTCAGGGGGGGGAACACTGAAGCTTTCTTT
CASSEFRGGNTEAFF
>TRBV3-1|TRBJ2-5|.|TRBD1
TGTGCCAGCAGCCTAACAGGGGGGTTCGAGACCCAGTACTTC
CASSLTGGFETQYF
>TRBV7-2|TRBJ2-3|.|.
TGTGCCAGCAGCTTAACCCCGGGCGACTCCATCAGTGATACGCAGTATTTT
CASSLTPGDSISDTQYF
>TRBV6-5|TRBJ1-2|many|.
TGTGCCAGCAGTCGCAATGGGGCCTCTCGTGGCTACACCTTC
CASSRNGASRGYTF
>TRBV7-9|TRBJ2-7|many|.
TGTGCCAGCAGCGACCGGAGCAGTTACGAGCAGTACTTC
CASSDRSSYEQYF
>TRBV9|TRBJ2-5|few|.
TGTGCCAGCAGCCCAGAGTTGGGGACACAGACCCAGTACTTC
CASSPELGTQTQYF
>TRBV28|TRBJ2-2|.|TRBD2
TGTGCCAGCAGCGCCGGGGCTAGCGGGACCGGGGAGCTGTTTTTT
CASSAGASGTGELFF
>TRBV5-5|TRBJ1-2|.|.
TGTGCCAGCGGACGGGCCTATGGCTACACCTTC
CASGRAYGYTF
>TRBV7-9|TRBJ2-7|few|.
TGTGCCAGCAGCTTTACCACCGAGCAGTACTTC
CASSFTTEQYF
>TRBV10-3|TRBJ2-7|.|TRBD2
TGTGCCAGCACCCAAGCGGGACTACCAAACTACGAGCAGTACTTC
CASTQAGLPNYEQYF
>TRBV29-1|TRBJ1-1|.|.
TGCAGCTTAGGGTCGACTGAAGCTTTCTTT
CSLGSTEAFF
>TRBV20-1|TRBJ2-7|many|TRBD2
TGCAGTGCTAGAGATCTCGTTCGGCCTAGCGGGAGGTACGAGCAGTACTTC
CSARDLVRPSGRYEQYF
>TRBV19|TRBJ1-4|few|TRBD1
TGTGCCAGTAGTACACACAGGGGTGTGGATGAAAAACTGTTTTTT
CASSTHRGVDEKLFF
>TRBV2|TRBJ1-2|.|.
TGTGCCAGCAGCCGGACAATCACAAACTATGGCTACACCTTC
CASSRTITNYGYTF
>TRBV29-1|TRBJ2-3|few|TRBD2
TGCAGCGTGGCGACTAGCGCAGAGTTAGATACGCAGTATTTT
CSVATSAELDTQYF
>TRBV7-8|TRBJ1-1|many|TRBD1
TGTGCCAGCAGCCTACAGGGGAGCACTGAAGCTTTCTTT
CASSLQGSTEAFF
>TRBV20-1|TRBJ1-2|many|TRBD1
TGCAGTGCTGGAGGGACAGGCCTTTATGGCTACACCTTC
CSAGGTGLYGYTF
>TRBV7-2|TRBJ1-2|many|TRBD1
TGTGCCAGCAGCTTGGCGACAGGGGCCGGGCGAGGCTACACCTTC
CASSLATGAGRGYTF
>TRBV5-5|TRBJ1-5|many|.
TGTGCCAGCAGCTCCCAGGGGATGCAGCCCCAGCATTTT
CASSSQGMQPQHF
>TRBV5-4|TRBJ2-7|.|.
TGTGCCAGCAGCGCGACCTCCGGGACGCAAGGAGAGCAGTACTTC
CASSATSGTQGEQYF
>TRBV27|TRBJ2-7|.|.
TGTGCCAGCAGGCGGACTCCTTCCTACGAGCAGTACTTC
CASRRTPSYEQYF
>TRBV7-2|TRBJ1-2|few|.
TGTGCCAGCAGGGGGGACCGACCGCTTTGCGGCTACACCTTC
CASRGDRPLCGYTF
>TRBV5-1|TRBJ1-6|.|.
TGCGCCAGCAGCTTACCACAGGGAAATAATTCACCCCTCCACTTT
CASSLPQGNNSPLHF
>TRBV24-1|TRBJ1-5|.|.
TGTGCCACCAGTGATGCGGAACACGGGACATCCAATCAGCCCCAGCATTTT
CATSDAEHGTSNQPQHF
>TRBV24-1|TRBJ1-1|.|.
TGTGCCACCAGTGCGACGGGGGTGGCCACTGAAGCTTTCTTT
CATSATGVATEAFF
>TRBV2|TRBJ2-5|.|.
TGTGCCAGCAGTGAAGTCCTGCTTAGGTATAGCAATCAGCCCCAGTACTTC
CASSEVLLRYSNQPQYF
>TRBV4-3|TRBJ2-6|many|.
TGCGCCAGCAGCCAAGATTCGCCAGGAGGCTCTGGGGCCAACGTCCTGACTTTC
CASSQDSPGGSGANVLTF
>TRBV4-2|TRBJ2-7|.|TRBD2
TGTGCCAGCATCCAATTTCTACTGAGGCTAGCGGGAGGTGCGAGGGCGAGAGAGCAGTACTTC
CASIQFLLRLAGGARAREQYF
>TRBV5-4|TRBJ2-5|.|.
TGTGCCAGCAGCTTGCCAGGGCAGCCCCAGTACTTC
CASSLPGQPQYF
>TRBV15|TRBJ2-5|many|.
TGTGCCACCAGCAGAGCGGGAGCAGGGGAGACCCAGTACTTC
CATSRAGAGETQYF
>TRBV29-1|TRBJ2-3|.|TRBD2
TGCAGCGTTGTGCTAGCGGGAGGAATGGTGACAGATACGCAGTATTTT
CSVVLAGGMVTDTQYF
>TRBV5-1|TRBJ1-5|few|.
TGCGCCAGCAGCTTGGGAGGGAGCCATCAGCCCCAGCATTTT
CASSLGGSHQPQHF
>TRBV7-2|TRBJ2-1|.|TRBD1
TGTGCCAGCAGCTTACCAGGGGGCTACAATGAGCAGTTCTTC
CASSLPGGYNEQFF
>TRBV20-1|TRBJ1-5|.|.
TGCAGTGCTAGAGCGGGGGCTGGTCAGCCCCAGCATTTT
CSARAGAGQPQHF
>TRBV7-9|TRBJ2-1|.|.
TGTGCCAGCAGCTTATCCTTCTGGGAGCAGTTCTTC
CASSLSFWEQFF
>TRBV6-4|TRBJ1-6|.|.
TGTGCCAGCAGTGCCCCGGGGCCTTCACCCCTCCACTTT
CASSAPGPSPLHF
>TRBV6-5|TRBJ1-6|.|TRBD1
TGTGCCAGCAGTTCTTTACCGGGACAGGGGACGGGGAATTCACCCCTCCACTTT
CASSSLPGQGTGNSPLHF
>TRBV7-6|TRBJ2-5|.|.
TGTGCCAGCAGCTTAGACGGTGTAGAGACCCAGTACTTC
CASSLDGVETQYF
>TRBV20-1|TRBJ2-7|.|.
TGCAGTGCTAGTCCAAGGGGAAGGACCGCCTACGAGCAGTACTTC
CSASPRGRTAYEQYF
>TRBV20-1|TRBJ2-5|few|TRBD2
TGCAGTGCCCACCTGTTAGCGGGAGGGAGAGGAGAGACCCAGTACTTC
CSAHLLAGGRGETQYF
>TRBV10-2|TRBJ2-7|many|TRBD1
TGCGCCAGCTGGGGAAACAGGGGGGTCGGCGAGCAGTACTTC
CASWGNRGVGEQYF
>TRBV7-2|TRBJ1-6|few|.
TGTGCCAGCAGCTTATTGAAGGCAGATAATTCACCCCTCCACTTT
CASSLLKADNSPLHF
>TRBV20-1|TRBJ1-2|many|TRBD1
TGCAGTGCTAGAAGCCGGGGACAGAGCTACACCTTC
CSARSRGQSYTF
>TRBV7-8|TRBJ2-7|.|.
TGTGCCAGCAGCTTAGAAGTCGCTTCGTCGTCCTACGAGCAGTACTTC
CASSLEVASSSYEQYF
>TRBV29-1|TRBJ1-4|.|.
TGCAGCGTCGACGGACAGGAAAAACTGTTTTTT
CSVDGQEKLFF
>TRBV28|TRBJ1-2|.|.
TGTGCCAGCACCGGACGGGGGAGTCCTAACTATGGCTACACCTTC
CASTGRGSPNYGYTF
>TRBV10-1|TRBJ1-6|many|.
TGCGCCAGCAGTGTAAGGGGGAGTGGGGGGCGAAAGATGACCTATAATTCACCCCTCCACTTT
CASSVRGSGGRKMTYNSPLHF
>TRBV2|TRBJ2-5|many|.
TGTGCCAGCAGTGAGGCCCTCTCCGGGACCCAGTACTTC
CASSEALSGTQYF
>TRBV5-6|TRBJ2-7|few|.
TGTGCCAGCAGCTTGGGGGGAGCGACCTACGAGCAGTACTTC
CASSLGGATYEQYF